This record concerns one TCR beta chain sequence. Its antigen is currently unknown. Other DNA sequences of this sample code for an identical CDR3. Trimming took off 1 base at V and 1 base at J, with 7 bases between the two ends. Germline CDR1 and CDR2: MGHRA and YSYEKL. The CDR3 has 14 residues. A v3.0 immunoSEQ assay was performed at survey level. Clones were sequenced by immunoSEQ multiplex PCR, and TCRdb holds only the in-frame ones, with some missing. The sample shows 32,000 or so clones, 70% to 90% of them seen only once. The sample originates from a study of long-term antiretroviral therapy in people with HIV. Overall study results and limits: When set beside controls, HIV repertoires had CDR3 length ranges that were narrower.

The rearrangement uses TRBV4-1 and TRBJ1-1; D is uncertain. The specimen was unsorted PBMCs, collected about 3.5 years after starting antiretroviral therapy. The source is a man younger than 35 with HIV. Here the CDR3 DNA reads TGCGCCAGCAGCCAAGCACGGGAGAACACTGAAGCTTTCTTT. This sequence encodes CASSQARENTEAFF.